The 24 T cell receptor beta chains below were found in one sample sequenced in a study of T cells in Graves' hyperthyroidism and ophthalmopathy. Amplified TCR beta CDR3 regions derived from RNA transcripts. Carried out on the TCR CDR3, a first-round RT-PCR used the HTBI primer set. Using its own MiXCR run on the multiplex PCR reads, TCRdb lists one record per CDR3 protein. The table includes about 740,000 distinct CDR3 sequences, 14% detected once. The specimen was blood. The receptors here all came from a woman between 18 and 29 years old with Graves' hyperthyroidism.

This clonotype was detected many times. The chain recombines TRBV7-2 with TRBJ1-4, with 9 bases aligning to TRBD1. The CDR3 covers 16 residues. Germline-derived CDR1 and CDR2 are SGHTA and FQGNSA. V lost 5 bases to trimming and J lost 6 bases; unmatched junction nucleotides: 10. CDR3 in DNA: TGTGCCAGCAGCCCTGCGGTGGGACAGGGCCATGAAAAACTGTTTTTT. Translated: CASSPAVGQGHEKLFF.

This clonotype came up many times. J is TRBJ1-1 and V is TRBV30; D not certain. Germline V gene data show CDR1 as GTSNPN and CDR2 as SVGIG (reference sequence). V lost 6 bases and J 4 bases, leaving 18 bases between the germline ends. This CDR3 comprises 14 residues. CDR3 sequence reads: CACPKGRTATEAFF. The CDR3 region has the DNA TGTGCCTGCCCAAAAGGACGGACTGCCACTGAAGCTTTCTTT.

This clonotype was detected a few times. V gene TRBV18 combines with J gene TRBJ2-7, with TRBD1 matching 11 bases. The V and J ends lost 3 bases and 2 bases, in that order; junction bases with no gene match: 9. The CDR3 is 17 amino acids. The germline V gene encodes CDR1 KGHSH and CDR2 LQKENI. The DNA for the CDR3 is TGTGCCAGCTCACCGATATTTGGGGGACAGGGGGCCTACGAGCAGTACTTC. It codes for CASSPIFGGQGAYEQYF.

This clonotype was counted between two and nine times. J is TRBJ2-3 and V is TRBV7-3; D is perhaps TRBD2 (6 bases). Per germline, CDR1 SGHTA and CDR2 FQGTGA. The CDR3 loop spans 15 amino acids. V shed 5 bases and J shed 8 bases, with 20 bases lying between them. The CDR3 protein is CASSTDSPEGFTQYF. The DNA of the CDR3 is TGTGCCAGCAGCACTGACAGCCCGGAGGGTTTTACGCAGTATTTT. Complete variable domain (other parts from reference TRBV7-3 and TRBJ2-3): GAGVSQTPSNKVTEKGKYVELRCDPISGHTALYWYRQSLGQGPEFLIYFQGTGAADDSGLPNDRFFAVRPEGSVSTLKIQRTERGDSAVYLCASSTDSPEGFTQYFGPGTRLTVL.

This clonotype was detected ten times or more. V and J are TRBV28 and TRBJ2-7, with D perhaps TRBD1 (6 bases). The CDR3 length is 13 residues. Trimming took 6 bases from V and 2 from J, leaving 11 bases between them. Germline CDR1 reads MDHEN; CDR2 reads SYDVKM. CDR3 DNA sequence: TGTGCCAGCAGCAAGACAGGCCCCTACGAGCAGTACTTC. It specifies CASSKTGPYEQYF. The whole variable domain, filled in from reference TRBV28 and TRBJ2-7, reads DVKVTQSSRYLVKRTGEKVFLECVQDMDHENMFWYRQDPGLGLRLIYFSYDVKMKEKGDIPEGYSVSREKKERFSLILESASTNQTSMYLCASSKTGPYEQYFGPGTRLTVT.

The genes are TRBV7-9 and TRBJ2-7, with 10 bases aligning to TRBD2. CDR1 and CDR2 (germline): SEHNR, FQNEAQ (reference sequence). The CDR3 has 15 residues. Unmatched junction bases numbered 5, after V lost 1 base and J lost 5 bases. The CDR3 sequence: CASSLEAGGPNEQYF. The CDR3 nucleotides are TGTGCCAGCAGCTTAGAAGCGGGAGGGCCTAACGAGCAGTACTTC.

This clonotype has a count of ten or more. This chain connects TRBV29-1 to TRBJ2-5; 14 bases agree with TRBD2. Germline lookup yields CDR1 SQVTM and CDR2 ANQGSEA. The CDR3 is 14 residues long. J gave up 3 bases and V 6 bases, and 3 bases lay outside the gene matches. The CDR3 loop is CSVAGLAGEETQYF. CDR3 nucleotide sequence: TGCAGCGTAGCGGGACTAGCGGGAGAAGAGACCCAGTACTTC.

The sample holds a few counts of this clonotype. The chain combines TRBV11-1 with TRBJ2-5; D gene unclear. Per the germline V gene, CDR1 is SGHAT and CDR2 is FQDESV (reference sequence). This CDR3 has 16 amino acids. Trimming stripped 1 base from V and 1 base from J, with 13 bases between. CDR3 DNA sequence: TGTGCCAGCAGCTTAGGGGTACGCCGAATCCAAGAGACCCAGTACTTC. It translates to CASSLGVRRIQETQYF.

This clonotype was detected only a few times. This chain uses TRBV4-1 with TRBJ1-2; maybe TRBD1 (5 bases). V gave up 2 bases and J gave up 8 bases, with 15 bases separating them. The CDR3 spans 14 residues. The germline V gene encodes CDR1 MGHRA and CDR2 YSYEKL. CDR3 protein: CASSQWRGETGYTF. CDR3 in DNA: TGCGCCAGCAGCCAATGGAGGGGTGAGACAGGCTACACCTTC.

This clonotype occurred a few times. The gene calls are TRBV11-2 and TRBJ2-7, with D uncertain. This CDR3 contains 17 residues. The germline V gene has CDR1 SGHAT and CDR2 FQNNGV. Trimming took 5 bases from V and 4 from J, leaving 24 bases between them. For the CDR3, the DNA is TGTGCCAGCAGCCCACCCCCCTCTGGTCCCAGCTCTTACGAGCAGTACTTC. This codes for CASSPPPSGPSSYEQYF.

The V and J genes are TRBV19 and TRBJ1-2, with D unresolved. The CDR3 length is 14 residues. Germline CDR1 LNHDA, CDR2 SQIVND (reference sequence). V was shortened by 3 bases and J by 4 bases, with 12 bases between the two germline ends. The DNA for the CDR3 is TGTGCCAGTAGTATCTCCGGTTGGGTCTATGGCTACACCTTC. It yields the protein CASSISGWVYGYTF.

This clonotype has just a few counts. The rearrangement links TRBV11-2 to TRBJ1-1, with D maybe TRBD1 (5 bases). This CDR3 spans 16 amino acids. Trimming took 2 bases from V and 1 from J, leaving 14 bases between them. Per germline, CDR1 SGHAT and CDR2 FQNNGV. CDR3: CASSLMEGLPNTEAFF. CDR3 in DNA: TGTGCCAGCAGCTTAATGGAGGGACTGCCGAACACTGAAGCTTTCTTT.

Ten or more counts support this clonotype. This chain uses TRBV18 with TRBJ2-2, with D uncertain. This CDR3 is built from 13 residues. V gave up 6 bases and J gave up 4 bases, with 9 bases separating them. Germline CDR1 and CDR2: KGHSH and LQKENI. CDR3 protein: CASSPGATGELFF. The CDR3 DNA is TGTGCCAGCTCCCCTGGTGCCACCGGGGAGCTGTTTTTT.

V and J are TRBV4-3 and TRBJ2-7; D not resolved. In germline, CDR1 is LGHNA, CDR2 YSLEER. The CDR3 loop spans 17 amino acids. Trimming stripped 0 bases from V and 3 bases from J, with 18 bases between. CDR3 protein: CASSQDGEAGFGYEQYF. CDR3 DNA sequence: TGCGCCAGCAGCCAAGATGGGGAAGCAGGTTTCGGCTACGAGCAGTACTTC.

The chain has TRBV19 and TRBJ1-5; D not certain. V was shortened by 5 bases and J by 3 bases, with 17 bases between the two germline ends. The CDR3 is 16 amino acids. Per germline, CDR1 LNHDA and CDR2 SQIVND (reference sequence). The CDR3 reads CASSLSGADYNQPQHF. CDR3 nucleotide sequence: TGTGCCAGTAGTCTATCTGGAGCGGACTACAATCAGCCCCAGCATTTT.

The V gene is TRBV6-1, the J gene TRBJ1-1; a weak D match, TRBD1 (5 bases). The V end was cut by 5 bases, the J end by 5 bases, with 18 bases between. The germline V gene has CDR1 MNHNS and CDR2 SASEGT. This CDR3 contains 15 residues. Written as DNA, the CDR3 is TGTGCCAGCAGTTCGCCCACATGGGGGGGTACTGAAGCTTTCTTT. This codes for CASSSPTWGGTEAFF.

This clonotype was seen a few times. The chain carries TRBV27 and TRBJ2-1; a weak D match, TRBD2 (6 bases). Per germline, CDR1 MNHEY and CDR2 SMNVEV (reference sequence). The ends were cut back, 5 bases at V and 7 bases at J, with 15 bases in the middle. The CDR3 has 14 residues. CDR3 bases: TGTGCCAGCAGTGATCGGGAGTGGCTGAATGAGCAGTTCTTC. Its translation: CASSDREWLNEQFF.

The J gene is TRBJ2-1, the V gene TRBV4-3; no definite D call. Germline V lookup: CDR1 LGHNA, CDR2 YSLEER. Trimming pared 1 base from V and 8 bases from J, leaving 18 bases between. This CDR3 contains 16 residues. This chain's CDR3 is CASSQGIPRSGHEQFF. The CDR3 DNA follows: TGCGCCAGCAGCCAAGGGATCCCTAGATCCGGCCATGAGCAGTTCTTC.

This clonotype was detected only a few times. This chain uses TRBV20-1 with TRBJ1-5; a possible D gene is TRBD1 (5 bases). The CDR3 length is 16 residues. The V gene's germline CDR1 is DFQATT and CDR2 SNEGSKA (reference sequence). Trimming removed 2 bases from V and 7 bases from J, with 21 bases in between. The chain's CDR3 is CSARTPLQERFQPQHF. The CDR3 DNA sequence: TGCAGTGCTAGAACCCCGCTACAGGAAAGGTTCCAGCCCCAGCATTTT.

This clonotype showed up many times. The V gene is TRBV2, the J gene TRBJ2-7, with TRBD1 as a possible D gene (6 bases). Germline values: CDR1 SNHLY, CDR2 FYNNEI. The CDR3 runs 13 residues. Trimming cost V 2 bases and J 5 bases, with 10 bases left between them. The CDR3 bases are TGTGCCAGCAGTGAATCCGGGACACACGAGCAGTACTTC. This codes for CASSESGTHEQYF.

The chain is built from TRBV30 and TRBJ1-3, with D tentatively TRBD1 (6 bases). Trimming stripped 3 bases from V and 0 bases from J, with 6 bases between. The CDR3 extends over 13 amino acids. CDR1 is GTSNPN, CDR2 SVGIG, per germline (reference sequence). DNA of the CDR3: TGTGCCTGGAGACAGGGCTCTGGAAACACCATATATTTT. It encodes CAWRQGSGNTIYF.

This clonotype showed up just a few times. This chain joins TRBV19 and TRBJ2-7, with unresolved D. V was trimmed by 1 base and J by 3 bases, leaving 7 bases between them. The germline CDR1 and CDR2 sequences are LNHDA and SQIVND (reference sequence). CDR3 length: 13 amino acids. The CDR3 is CASSIGGGYEQYF. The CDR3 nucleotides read TGTGCCAGTAGTATAGGAGGCGGCTACGAGCAGTACTTC.

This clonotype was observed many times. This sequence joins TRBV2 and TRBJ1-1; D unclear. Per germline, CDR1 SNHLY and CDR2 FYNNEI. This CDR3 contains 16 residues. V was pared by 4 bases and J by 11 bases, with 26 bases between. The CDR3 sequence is CASSAPGITRGRGAFF. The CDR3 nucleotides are TGTGCCAGCAGTGCCCCGGGAATTACCCGAGGGCGCGGGGCTTTCTTT.

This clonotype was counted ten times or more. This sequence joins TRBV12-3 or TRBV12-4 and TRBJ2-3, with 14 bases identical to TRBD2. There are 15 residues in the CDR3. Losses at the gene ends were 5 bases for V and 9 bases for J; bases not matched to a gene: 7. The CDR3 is CASSRLAGGLGTQYF. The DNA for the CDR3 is TGTGCCAGCAGTCGACTAGCGGGAGGGCTTGGGACGCAGTATTTT.